A single sample is the source of the 18 T cell receptor beta chains below, sequenced in a study of OX40 agonist ivuxolimab in advanced cancers. Assay used: immunoSEQ multiplex PCR; TCRdb lists only in-frame clones, some missing. Counted here are fewer than 80,000 clones, around 90% occurring once; the ten biggest clones make up 4.5% to 5.5%. The sample in question was CD4+ or CD8+ T cells sorted from blood, obtained in a trial of the OX40 agonist ivuxolimab. All receptors come from an adult with an advanced solid tumor such as melanoma, head and neck, liver or kidney cancer.

CDR3 nucleotides: TGTGCCAGCAGCTTAACCGGGACAGGGGGTGGCTACACCTTC. Protein product: CASSLTGTGGGYTF. V and J are TRBV7-9 and TRBJ1-2; 11 bases agree with TRBD1. The CDR3 contains 14 residues. With 2 bases clipped from V and 7 bases from J, the junction kept 3 bases outside the gene matches. Germline assignment: CDR1 SEHNR and CDR2 FQNEAQ (reference sequence). Based on the CDR3 plus reference TRBV7-9 and TRBJ1-2, the full variable domain is DTGVSQNPRHKITKRGQNVTFRCDPISEHNRLYWYRQTLGQGPEFLTYFQNEAQLEKSRLLSDRFSAERPKGSFSTLEIQRTEQGDSAMYLCASSLTGTGGGYTFGSGTRLTVV.

The chain links TRBV5-1 to TRBJ2-7; TRBD1 aligns across 9 bases. The germline CDR1 and CDR2 sequences are SGHRS and YFSETQ. The CDR3 extends over 14 amino acids. V was clipped by 6 bases and J by 0 bases; unmatched bases: 4. The CDR3 DNA follows: TGCGCCAGCAACCTGGGACAGGGCTCCTACGAGCAGTACTTC. This gives the protein CASNLGQGSYEQYF.

The gene calls are TRBV6-5 and TRBJ2-7; D is uncertain. Deletions cut 0 bases from V and 0 bases from J, with 3 bases between. Germline V gene sequence: CDR1 MNHEY, CDR2 SVGAGI. The CDR3 extends over 13 amino acids. The CDR3 DNA sequence: TGTGCCAGCAGTTACTCGAACTCCTACGAGCAGTACTTC. It is translated as CASSYSNSYEQYF.

This rearrangement joins TRBV19 to TRBJ2-2, with D possibly matching TRBD2 (6 bases). The germline V gene has CDR1 LNHDA and CDR2 SQIVND (reference sequence). The CDR3 covers 16 residues. Trimming removed 3 bases from V and 4 bases from J, with 15 bases in between. This chain's CDR3 is CASSIRASVGTGELFF. CDR3 coding DNA: TGTGCCAGTAGTATTAGGGCTAGCGTGGGCACCGGGGAGCTGTTTTTT.

The rearrangement joins TRBV28 to TRBJ1-3, with D hard to call. The germline gives CDR1 MDHEN, CDR2 SYDVKM. The V and J ends lost 1 base and 0 bases respectively, with 7 bases between them. The CDR3 covers 15 residues. As DNA, the CDR3 is TGTGCCAGCAGTTTATCCGGTAGCTCTGGAAACACCATATATTTT. Encoded protein: CASSLSGSSGNTIYF.

This chain links TRBV10-3 with TRBJ2-3, with D unresolved. The length of the CDR3 is 13 residues. V lost 6 bases to trimming and J lost 4 bases, with 11 bases between them. Germline-derived CDR1 and CDR2 are ENHRY and SYGVKD. For the CDR3, the DNA is TGTGCCATCAGCGAACCCCGTTCAGATACGCAGTATTTT. This translates into CAISEPRSDTQYF.

Remarks on this clone: Within the sample, other DNA sequences also encode this same CDR3. The V gene is TRBV6-1, the J gene TRBJ2-7, with unresolved D. Germline CDR1 MNHNS, CDR2 SASEGT. Deletions cut 5 bases from V and 4 bases from J, with 6 bases between. This CDR3 comprises 11 residues. Here the CDR3 DNA reads TGTGCCAGCAGTCTTGGATACGAGCAGTACTTC. Its protein product is CASSLGYEQYF.

The rearrangement links TRBV4-2 to TRBJ2-5; TRBD2 agrees at 9 bases. The CDR3 contains 18 residues. J lost 5 bases, V lost 1 base, and 14 bases had no gene match. The germline CDR1 and CDR2 sequences are LGHNA and YNFKEQ. CDR3 loop: CASSQAGTSTIFGETQYF. The CDR3 DNA reads as TGTGCCAGCAGCCAAGCCGGGACTAGCACCATATTCGGGGAGACCCAGTACTTC.

This clone came up a few times. The chain recombines TRBV5-1 with TRBJ2-1; 10 positions agree with TRBD1. After removal of 4 bases from V and 10 bases from J, the junction contained 11 bases not matched to a gene. In germline, CDR1 is SGHRS, CDR2 YFSETQ. The CDR3 sequence is 15 residues long. The chain's CDR3 is CASSPTGTGVGEQFF. DNA of the CDR3: TGCGCCAGCAGCCCGACGGGGACAGGGGTCGGGGAGCAGTTCTTC. Full variable domain (rest looked up from reference TRBV5-1 and TRBJ2-1): KAGVTQTPRYLIKTRGQQVTLSCSPISGHRSVSWYQQTPGQGLQFLFEYFSETQRNKGNFPGRFSGRQFSNSRSEMNVSTLELGDSALYLCASSPTGTGVGEQFFGPGTRLTVL.

This chain uses TRBV7-9 with TRBJ2-1; D is possibly TRBD1 (5 bases). V was shortened by 3 bases and J by 0 bases, with 6 bases between the two germline ends. CDR1 is SEHNR, CDR2 FQNEAQ, per germline (reference sequence). The CDR3 spans 14 residues. CDR3 sequence: CASSFDSSYNEQFF. The CDR3 bases are TGTGCCAGCAGCTTTGACAGCTCCTACAATGAGCAGTTCTTC.

The gene calls are TRBV5-6 and TRBJ2-1; D may be TRBD1 or TRBD2 (6 bases each). The length of the CDR3 is 13 residues. Germline CDR1 and CDR2: SGHDT and YYEEEE. The germline V and J ends were trimmed by 4 bases and 10 bases, with 15 bases remaining between them. Written as DNA, the CDR3 is TGTGCCAGCAGCGTCGTAGGAGGGGGGGAGCAGTTCTTC. Amino acids: CASSVVGGGEQFF. Together with reference TRBV5-6 and TRBJ2-1, the CDR3 gives the full variable domain: DAGVTQSPTHLIKTRGQQVTLRCSPKSGHDTVSWYQQALGQGPQFIFQYYEEEERQRGNFPDRFSGHQFPNYSSELNVNALLLGDSALYLCASSVVGGGEQFFGPGTRLTVL.

The chain is built from TRBV29-1 and TRBJ2-7, with TRBD1 matching 8 bases. This CDR3 is 13 amino acids long. From germline, CDR1 is SQVTM and CDR2 ANQGSEA. Trimming took 6 bases from V and 5 from J; bases not matched to a gene: 9. CDR3 nucleotides: TGCAGCGTCCGACTGGACAGGGTCCACGAGCAGTACTTC. Translated: CSVRLDRVHEQYF.

The chain carries TRBV30 and TRBJ2-7; TRBD2 matches 7 bases. There are 13 residues in the CDR3. The V and J ends lost 5 bases and 7 bases, in that order; junction bases with no gene match: 11. The germline CDR1 and CDR2 sequences are GTSNPN and SVGIG (reference sequence). CDR3 protein: CAWEGLVSGEQYF. The CDR3 region has the DNA TGTGCCTGGGAAGGACTAGTATCGGGTGAGCAGTACTTC.

This chain links TRBV30 with TRBJ2-5; a possible D gene is TRBD1 (5 bases). CDR1 and CDR2 from the germline V gene are GTSNPN and SVGIG (reference sequence). The CDR3 extends over 14 amino acids. Trimming removed 2 bases at V and 1 base at J, with 11 bases between. The CDR3 protein is CAWSTRQFQETQYF. For the CDR3, the DNA is TGTGCCTGGAGTACCCGACAGTTCCAAGAGACCCAGTACTTC.

The chain uses TRBV27 and TRBJ2-7, with a possible D match to TRBD1 (6 bases). The length of the CDR3 is 15 residues. Germline V gene lookup returns CDR1 MNHEY and CDR2 SMNVEV (reference sequence). V lost 5 bases and J lost 1, with 15 bases in between. The CDR3 DNA follows: TGTGCCAGCAGTCCCCCCGGACAGTCGTCCTACGAGCAGTACTTC. It yields the protein CASSPPGQSSYEQYF.

The chain links TRBV5-1 to TRBJ1-3; D gene uncertain. Germline V lookup: CDR1 SGHRS, CDR2 YFSETQ. The CDR3 runs 14 residues. V lost 4 bases to trimming and J lost 0 bases, with 8 bases between them. The CDR3 region is CASSPDRSGNTIYF. CDR3 nucleotide sequence: TGCGCCAGCAGCCCCGATCGCTCTGGAAACACCATATATTTT.

The chain has TRBV6-5 and TRBJ1-2; no firm D call. Germline V gene lookup returns CDR1 MNHEY and CDR2 SVGAGI. This CDR3 is 14 amino acids long. V shed 3 bases and J shed 4 bases, with 12 bases lying between them. CDR3 bases: TGTGCCAGCAGTTATTTTGGGGATGTCTATGGCTACACCTTC. Translation: CASSYFGDVYGYTF.

V and J are TRBV18 and TRBJ2-1, with 10 positions matching TRBD2. The junction had 11 bases not matched to a gene; V was cut back by 1 base and J by 8 bases. In germline, CDR1 is KGHSH, CDR2 LQKENI. CDR3 length equals 17 residues. This chain's CDR3 is CASSPQRTTSGTDEQFF. CDR3 bases: TGTGCCAGCTCACCACAACGTACCACTAGCGGGACGGATGAGCAGTTCTTC.